The 25 T cell receptor beta chains below come from one sample, sequenced in a study of OX40 agonist ivuxolimab in advanced cancers. Assay used: immunoSEQ multiplex PCR; TCRdb lists only in-frame clones, some missing. The data show 40,000 to 45,000 clones, approximately 90% seen once. The starting material was CD4+ or CD8+ T cells sorted from blood, obtained in a trial of the OX40 agonist ivuxolimab. The source of these receptors is an adult with an advanced solid tumor such as melanoma, head and neck, liver or kidney cancer.

This clone was observed a single time. This sequence joins TRBV13 and TRBJ1-6; D unclear. The CDR3 is 13 amino acids. Germline loops: CDR1 PRHDT, CDR2 FYEKMQ (reference sequence). The ends were cut back, 6 bases at V and 8 bases at J, with 11 bases in the middle. The CDR3 spells CASRLGADSPLHF. CDR3 nucleotides: TGTGCCAGCAGGTTGGGAGCGGATTCACCCCTCCACTTT. Looking up the rest from reference TRBV13 and TRBJ1-6 gives the full variable domain: AAGVIQSPRHLIKEKRETATLKCYPIPRHDTVYWYQQGPGQDPQFLISFYEKMQSDKGSIPDRFSAQQFSDYHSELNMSSLELGDSALYFCASRLGADSPLHFGNGTRLTVT.

The chain uses TRBV25-1 and TRBJ2-5; TRBD1 matches 8 bases. V was pared by 6 bases and J by 2 bases, with 5 bases of the junction left unmatched. Germline V gives CDR1 MGHDK, CDR2 SYGVNS. This CDR3 is 14 amino acids long. CDR3 sequence: CASRGTGPQETQYF. The CDR3 nucleotides are TGTGCCAGCAGGGGGACAGGCCCTCAAGAGACCCAGTACTTC.

This sequence joins TRBV5-5 and TRBJ2-5, with a possible D match to TRBD1 (5 bases). This CDR3 region has 14 residues. Trimming shortened V by 4 bases and J by 7 bases, and 17 bases separated the two germline ends. In germline, CDR1 is SGHKS, CDR2 YYEKEE (reference sequence). Here the CDR3 DNA reads TGTGCCAGCAGCCCCCGGACGGACAAAGGGACCCAGTACTTC. Its protein is CASSPRTDKGTQYF.

The genes are TRBV19 and TRBJ2-1; D unresolved. The V gene's germline CDR1 is LNHDA and CDR2 SQIVND (reference sequence). The CDR3 consists of 11 residues. The V and J ends lost 5 bases and 7 bases respectively, with 6 bases between them. CDR3 sequence reads: CASSFANEQFF. CDR3 DNA sequence: TGTGCCAGTAGTTTTGCAAATGAGCAGTTCTTC.

The rearrangement joins TRBV5-4 to TRBJ1-2, with D maybe TRBD1 (6 bases). CDR3 length: 13 amino acids. Germline V gene data show CDR1 as SGHNT and CDR2 as YYREEE (reference sequence). V lost 4 bases and J lost 6, with 13 bases in between. The CDR3 is CASSRAQGNGYTF. CDR3 nucleotides: TGTGCCAGCAGCCGCGCCCAGGGGAATGGCTACACCTTC.

V and J are TRBV28 and TRBJ1-4; 9 bases match TRBD1. Germline values: CDR1 MDHEN, CDR2 SYDVKM. Unmatched junction bases numbered 14, after V lost 7 bases and J lost 5 bases. The length of the CDR3 is 17 residues. The CDR3 coding sequence is TGTGCCAGCAAGATAGGGACAGGGCGGAGGGTGAATGAAAAACTGTTTTTT. It yields the protein CASKIGTGRRVNEKLFF.

The V and J genes are TRBV6-5 and TRBJ2-7; D unresolved. The V and J ends lost 5 bases and 0 bases respectively, with 8 bases between them. The CDR3 has 13 amino acids. Germline CDR1 reads MNHEY; CDR2 reads SVGAGI. The CDR3: CASSGKASYEQYF. DNA for the CDR3: TGTGCCAGCAGTGGTAAAGCCTCCTACGAGCAGTACTTC.

The chain carries TRBV5-6 and TRBJ2-3, with TRBD1 matching 7 bases. This CDR3 has 14 amino acids. Germline CDR1 SGHDT, CDR2 YYEEEE. Trimming cost V 4 bases and J 5 bases; bases outside gene matches: 7. The CDR3 sequence is CASSPDRSQDTQYF. CDR3 nucleotides: TGTGCCAGCAGCCCGGACAGGTCACAAGATACGCAGTATTTT.

This sequence joins TRBV5-4 and TRBJ2-3; D might be TRBD1 or TRBD2, each matching 5 bases. This CDR3 is built from 14 residues. The germline V and J ends were trimmed by 0 bases and 6 bases, with 11 bases remaining between them. Per germline, CDR1 SGHNT and CDR2 YYREEE (reference sequence). CDR3 sequence: CASSLGGRTDTQYF. CDR3 bases: TGTGCCAGCAGCTTGGGGGGACGAACCGATACGCAGTATTTT.

This clone was counted only a few times. This chain joins TRBV28 and TRBJ2-3; the match to TRBD2 covers 13 bases. Germline V gene lookup returns CDR1 MDHEN and CDR2 SYDVKM. The CDR3 is 17 residues long. J was trimmed by 5 bases and V by 5 bases; bases with no gene match: 10. The CDR3 nucleotides read TGTGCCAGCAGTGGATACCAACTAGCGGGAGGGGGAGATACGCAGTATTTT. Its translation is CASSGYQLAGGGDTQYF.

CDR3 DNA sequence: TGCGCCAGCAGCTTAGAGAACTTGATCCAGTTCTTC. Its translation: CASSLENLIQFF. The genes are TRBV5-1 and TRBJ2-1, with D unclear. The CDR3 is 12 amino acids. Between the trimmed V and J ends, which lost 2 bases and 13 bases, there was a span of 13 bases. Looked up from germline, CDR1 is SGHRS and CDR2 is YFSETQ.

The sample holds one count of this clone. The chain combines TRBV9 with TRBJ2-5; D may be TRBD1 (6 bases). The ends were cut back, 5 bases at V and 0 bases at J, with 14 bases in the middle. Germline V gene data show CDR1 as SGDLS and CDR2 as YYNGEE. The CDR3 covers 15 residues. This CDR3 is CASSSGQPYQETQYF. The CDR3 DNA sequence: TGTGCCAGCAGTTCAGGACAGCCGTACCAAGAGACCCAGTACTTC.

This rearrangement joins TRBV5-1 to TRBJ2-2, with 11 bases aligning to TRBD2. V gave up 3 bases and J gave up 4 bases; unmatched junction bases: 14. The CDR3 extends over 19 amino acids. Germline values: CDR1 SGHRS, CDR2 YFSETQ. This CDR3 is CASSSTGITSGRGTGELFF. The CDR3 DNA follows: TGCGCCAGCAGCTCGACCGGAATAACTAGCGGGAGAGGCACCGGGGAGCTGTTTTTT.

This sequence joins TRBV28 and TRBJ2-7; D gene ambiguous. Per the germline V gene, CDR1 is MDHEN and CDR2 is SYDVKM. The CDR3 contains 10 residues. Trimming took 4 bases from V and 13 from J, leaving 11 bases between them. The CDR3 DNA reads TGTGCCAGCAGTTACCAATCCATCTACTTC. Amino acids: CASSYQSIYF.

This sequence joins TRBV19 and TRBJ2-5; no firm D call. There are 15 residues in the CDR3. Germline V gives CDR1 LNHDA, CDR2 SQIVND (reference sequence). The V gene lost 5 bases and the J gene lost 5 bases, with 18 bases spanning the gap. CDR3 DNA: TGTGCCAGTAGTGAGATTAGTCAAGCTCGGGAGACCCAGTACTTC. Translated: CASSEISQARETQYF.

J is TRBJ1-5 and V is TRBV28, with D perhaps TRBD1 (5 bases). This CDR3 is built from 18 residues. Per the germline V gene, CDR1 is MDHEN and CDR2 is SYDVKM. V was pared by 7 bases and J by 0 bases, with 22 bases between. The DNA for the CDR3 is TGTGCCAGCATCACTATAGGGCAGGGCCTTTATAGCAATCAGCCCCAGCATTTT. Protein product: CASITIGQGLYSNQPQHF.

This clone was seen once. This sequence joins TRBV7-3 and TRBJ1-1; D is undetermined. Germline loops: CDR1 SGHTA, CDR2 FQGTGA. V lost 6 bases to trimming and J lost 1 base, with 9 bases between them. This CDR3 contains 13 residues. The CDR3 nucleotides are TGTGCCAGCAGACAAACACGGAACACTGAAGCTTTCTTT. Its protein is CASRQTRNTEAFF.

This chain connects TRBV28 to TRBJ2-7, with D possibly TRBD2 on 6 matching bases. The CDR3 runs 15 residues. CDR1 and CDR2 from the germline V gene are MDHEN and SYDVKM. V gave up 2 bases and J gave up 0 bases, with 11 bases separating them. The CDR3 region is CASSLPGVVSYEQYF. Here the CDR3 DNA reads TGTGCCAGCAGTTTACCGGGGGTAGTCTCCTACGAGCAGTACTTC.

The rearrangement links TRBV5-1 to TRBJ2-7; 7 bases match TRBD1. This CDR3 has 15 residues. Germline values: CDR1 SGHRS, CDR2 YFSETQ. V gave up 4 bases and J gave up 0 bases; unmatched junction bases: 7. The CDR3 is CASSPGTASSYEQYF. The DNA for the CDR3 is TGCGCCAGCAGCCCGGGGACAGCGAGCTCCTACGAGCAGTACTTC.

The rearrangement joins TRBV5-6 to TRBJ2-7; D unclear. The germline gives CDR1 SGHDT, CDR2 YYEEEE. This CDR3 is 13 amino acids long. Trimming pared 4 bases from V and 9 bases from J, leaving 17 bases between. The DNA of the CDR3 is TGTGCCAGCAGCGCCAACCACGCATCGGCGCAGTACTTC. This gives the protein CASSANHASAQYF.

The chain has TRBV28 and TRBJ1-3; no reliable D call. The CDR3 length is 13 residues. Germline V gene lookup returns CDR1 MDHEN and CDR2 SYDVKM. V was trimmed by 4 bases and J by 2 bases, leaving 6 bases between them. The CDR3 protein is CASSSLAGNTIYF. CDR3 nucleotides: TGTGCCAGCAGTTCTTTGGCTGGAAACACCATATATTTT.

V and J are TRBV5-1 and TRBJ2-2; 7 bases fit TRBD2. CDR1 and CDR2 (germline): SGHRS, YFSETQ. The CDR3 is 15 residues long. Trimming cost V 0 bases and J 3 bases; bases outside gene matches: 2. The CDR3 nucleotides read TGCGCCAGCAGCTTGGGACTAGCAGACACCGGGGAGCTGTTTTTT. Protein sequence: CASSLGLADTGELFF.

The rearrangement joins TRBV28 to TRBJ1-4; TRBD1 aligns across 7 bases. The V segment lost 4 bases and the J segment 8 bases; nucleotides outside the gene matches: 10. CDR3 size: 15 residues. Per the germline V gene, CDR1 is MDHEN and CDR2 is SYDVKM. For the CDR3, the DNA is TGTGCCAGCAGTTCCACGACAGGGTTCGGGGAAAAACTGTTTTTT. Encoded protein: CASSSTTGFGEKLFF.

V usage is TRBV27 and J usage is TRBJ1-1, with TRBD1 identical over 7 bases. Germline V CDR1 and CDR2: MNHEY, SMNVEV (reference sequence). The J segment lost 0 bases and the V segment lost 5 bases, leaving 6 bases of the junction unmatched. The CDR3 extends over 15 amino acids. Here the CDR3 reads CASSIATGLNTEAFF. Written as DNA, the CDR3 is TGTGCCAGCAGTATAGCGACAGGGTTGAACACTGAAGCTTTCTTT.

The chain has TRBV6-5 and TRBJ2-5, with 7 bases lining up with TRBD2. The closer fit of TRBJ2-7 to the DNA end suggests the J call may be wrong. Germline CDR1 reads MNHEY; CDR2 reads SVGAGI. The CDR3 totals 16 residues. CDR3 protein: CASSYSPLASSYEQYF. CDR3 nucleotide sequence: TGTGCCAGCAGTTACTCTCCACTAGCGAGCTCCTACGAGCAGTACTTC.